These T cell receptor beta chains were read from a single sample in a study of cytomegalovirus exposure and HLA in healthy donors. Clones were read by immunoSEQ multiplex PCR, and TCRdb kept only the in-frame ones, dropping some. The top ten hold about 2.8% of the sample, which has some 110,000 clones, around 75% seen once. The sequenced material came from PBMCs. These receptors were obtained from a female donor in good health and CMV-seronegative. Both conserved end residues are part of each CDR3.

V gene,J gene,CDR3 protein
TRBV14,TRBJ2-2,CASSQEASGELFF
TRBV2,TRBJ1-2,CASRVGTGGRSSVNYGYTF
TRBV28,TRBJ1-1,CASSLLLNTEAFF
TRBV6-1,TRBJ1-5,CASSTRQAGKPQHF
TRBV11-2,TRBJ2-5,CASSLYRGQETQYF
TRBV5-4,TRBJ2-5,CASSLDSQETQYF
TRBV27,TRBJ1-5,CASSSGKQPQHF
TRBV9,TRBJ1-2,CASSVVDQTFGGNYGYTF
TRBV29-1,TRBJ2-3,CSVDARTSGRRRDTQYF
TRBV28,TRBJ1-4,CASSLATGWGEKLFF
TRBV30,TRBJ2-7,CAWSVLQGTYEQYF
TRBV27,TRBJ1-5,CASTEKPGNFRHF
TRBV10-3,TRBJ1-2,CAIWGGNYGYTF
TRBV6-8,TRBJ2-1,CASSYSENLGGGPNNEQFF
TRBV5-8,TRBJ2-5,CASTKIGQPKETQYF
TRBV7-9,TRBJ2-5,CASSLGGVRGPRIETQYF
TRBV25-1,TRBJ2-1,CASSDPHLYNEQFF
TRBV9,TRBJ2-3,CASTLGGEWTDTQYF
TRBV7-3,TRBJ2-1,CASRASGRDEQFF
TRBV6-1,TRBJ2-5,CASSVGASGNQETQYF
TRBV27,NA,CASRPTSEYYEQYF
TRBV9,TRBJ2-3,CASTPSGIGTDTQYF
TRBV4-1,TRBJ2-3,CASSQGRSTDTQYF
TRBV2,TRBJ2-3,CASSGGLRRSDTQYF
TRBV7-2,TRBJ1-5,CASSLRASENQPQHF
TRBV6-5,TRBJ2-1,CASSYIGGGQFF
TRBV12-5,TRBJ2-3,CAVRLELSGDTQYF
TRBV2,TRBJ2-7,CASRGLAGGIKQYF
TRBV2,TRBJ2-3,CASTLRGTDTQYF
TRBV19,TRBJ1-2,CASSGPDSDWIYGYTF
TRBV11-2,TRBJ2-5,CASSLGGIRAILGETQYF
TRBV7-8,TRBJ2-1,CASSLGRASYEQFF
TRBV7-6,TRBJ2-2,CASSFTTSTGELFF
TRBV5-5,TRBJ2-5,CASSLGLAGQETQYF
TRBV29-1,TRBJ1-1,CSVASSPEAFF
TRBV6-4,TRBJ2-1,CASSDGEYNEQFF
TRBV7-8,TRBJ2-5,CASSRISVETQYF
TRBV11-3,TRBJ2-7,CASSSGMGLAGDEQYF
TRBV28,TRBJ2-1,CASSPSIARISNEQFF
TRBV5-1,NA,CASSEQGSLYEQYF
TRBV2,TRBJ1-4,CASSENPQDRGRSEKLFF
TRBV5-1,TRBJ2-3,CASSLGLAGSPDTQYF
TRBV4-2,TRBJ2-7,CASSQTTSGAREQYF
TRBV27,TRBJ2-7,CASSSHRLGEQYF
TRBV30,TRBJ1-2,CAWSVLRGRGVTNYGYTF
TRBV15,TRBJ1-2,CATSATGSFGYTF
TRBV27,TRBJ1-5,CASSATGWGQPQHF
TRBV7-3,TRBJ2-7,CASSLMGGAGNQYF
TRBV7-8,TRBJ2-2,CATTPPGDPTGELFF